This T cell receptor (beta chain) is from a study of shared clonotypes between healthy human individuals. Study observations and caveats: The diversity represented, both genetic and in exposure history, was limited by few donors. Shared across a few donors were around 5% of the naive CD4 clonotypes. Memory subsets generally showed lower estimated richness than naive subsets.

In its sample, this clone was seen a few times. Its antigen remains unidentified. TCRdb keeps only in-frame clones here, not all; method: immunoSEQ multiplex PCR. The sample gives 2,100,000 or so clones, 95% of which show up once; roughly 0.13% is in the top ten. V lost 7 bases and J 7 bases, leaving 8 bases between the germline ends. Germline-derived CDR1 and CDR2 are SEHNR and FQNEAQ (reference sequence). This CDR3 is 11 amino acids long. The sequence derives from a man aged 18 to 30 in good health. Sample: naive CD4+ T cells sorted from blood. The subset was: CD45RA+ positively selected. This chain links TRBV7-9 with TRBJ2-1; D remains unclear. CDR3 in amino acids: CASTFRNEQFF. As DNA, the CDR3 is TGTGCCAGCACCTTCAGGAATGAGCAGTTCTTC. The whole variable domain, filled in from reference TRBV7-9 and TRBJ2-1, reads DTGVSQNPRHKITKRGQNVTFRCDPISEHNRLYWYRQTLGQGPEFLTYFQNEAQLEKSRLLSDRFSAERPKGSFSTLEIQRTEQGDSAMYLCASTFRNEQFFGPGTRLTVL.